The following is a TCR beta chain sequence with its context. Its specificity is not known. The sample belongs to a study of blood T cells in healthy people across ages. This CDR3 is 15 amino acids long. CDR1 and CDR2 (germline): MNHEY, SMNVEV (reference sequence). Study-level findings and limits: Per million T cells, TCR beta diversity dropped roughly linearly as age increased.

A J-beta primer mix and a sample-barcoded 5' primer were used in a second PCR of about 6 to 12 cycles. TCRdb analysed the 5' RACE reads with MiXCR anew, one entry per CDR3 protein. This table has around 700,000 distinct CDR3 sequences, roughly 25% appearing once. These data are also associated with another study on T cells of mothers and their children. That report adds: Donation involved a few healthy Caucasian mothers and the six children that they had. Slightly higher, non-significant overlap characterized related mother-child pairs relative to unrelated pairs.

The receptor was isolated from a boy between 10 and 17 years old in good health. The chain recombines TRBV27 with TRBJ2-5; possible D gene TRBD2, 6 bases. The J call may be incorrect, as the DNA end agrees better with TRBJ2-1. Sequencing was done on a sample of blood. DNA of the CDR3: TGTGCCAGCAGTCGCGGAGGGCCTATCGGCAATGAGCAGTTCTTC. Protein sequence: CASSRGGPIGNEQFF.